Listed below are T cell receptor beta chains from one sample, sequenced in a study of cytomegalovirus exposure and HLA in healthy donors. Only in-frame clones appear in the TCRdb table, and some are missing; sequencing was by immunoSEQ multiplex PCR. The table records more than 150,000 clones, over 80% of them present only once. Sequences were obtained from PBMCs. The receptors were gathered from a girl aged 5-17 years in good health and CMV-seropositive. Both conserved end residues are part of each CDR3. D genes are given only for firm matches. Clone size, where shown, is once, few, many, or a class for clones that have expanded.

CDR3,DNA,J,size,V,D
CASSPAGGGPGWDEQFF,TGTGCCAGCAGCCCGGCCGGGGGAGGTCCAGGTTGGGATGAGCAGTTCTTC,TRBJ2-1,.,TRBV4-2,.
CAWSAEVQGGLWGYEQYF,TGTGCCTGGAGCGCAGAGGTTCAGGGGGGACTCTGGGGGTACGAGCAGTACTTC,TRBJ2-7,.,TRBV30,.
CASSSLAGTYEQYF,TGTGCCAGCAGTAGCCTCGCGGGAACCTACGAGCAGTACTTC,TRBJ2-7,.,TRBV27,.
CASSQGSGATEAFF,TGCGCCAGCAGCCAAGGATCTGGGGCTACTGAAGCTTTCTTT,TRBJ1-1,.,TRBV4-1,.
CAWTSKYEQYF,TGTGCCTGGACTAGTAAGTACGAGCAGTACTTC,TRBJ2-7,.,TRBV30,.
CASSMSAGSDTQYF,TGTGCCAGTAGTATGTCGGCGGGGTCAGATACGCAGTATTTT,TRBJ2-3,.,TRBV19,.
CASSLYDGYTF,TGTGCCAGCAGCTTGTATGATGGCTACACCTTC,TRBJ1-2,.,TRBV5-4,.
CATSRYRLAGVLEQYF,TGTGCCACCAGCAGGTATCGACTAGCGGGAGTACTCGAGCAGTACTTC,TRBJ2-7,.,TRBV15,TRBD2
CASSLVLAGGLGYNEQFF,TGCGCCAGCAGCTTGGTACTAGCGGGAGGATTAGGGTACAATGAGCAGTTCTTC,TRBJ2-1,.,TRBV5-1,TRBD2
CAISLDRDYGYTF,TGTGCCATCAGTCTGGACAGGGACTATGGCTACACCTTC,TRBJ1-2,.,TRBV10-3,TRBD1
CASSLGTGFDEQYF,TGTGCCAGCAGCTTAGGGACAGGTTTCGACGAGCAGTACTTC,TRBJ2-7,.,TRBV7-9,TRBD1
CAWTPGWRVGYEQYF,TGTGCCTGGACGCCCGGTTGGCGGGTCGGCTACGAGCAGTACTTC,TRBJ2-7,few,TRBV30,.
CASAPQGSTDTQYF,TGTGCCAGCGCCCCACAGGGGAGCACAGATACGCAGTATTTT,TRBJ2-3,few,TRBV2,TRBD1
CASSPGQFFTDFYGYTF,TGTGCCAGCAGCCCCGGACAGTTTTTCACCGACTTCTATGGCTACACCTTC,TRBJ1-2,once,TRBV11-1,.
CASSEPGQGNRGYTF,TGCGCCAGCAGTGAACCGGGACAGGGAAATCGGGGCTACACCTTC,TRBJ1-2,once,TRBV10-2,TRBD1
CASSLSRGPAYEQYF,TGTGCCAGCAGCTTATCCAGGGGACCCGCCTACGAGCAGTACTTC,TRBJ2-7,.,TRBV7-8,.
CASAMGGTLTDTQYF,TGTGCTTCAGCCATGGGGGGGACTCTCACAGATACGCAGTATTTT,TRBJ2-3,.,TRBV30,TRBD2